This T cell receptor (beta chain) was observed in a study of blood T cell repertoires in COVID-19. Looking at the study overall: The study drew acute and convalescent COVID-19 samples from the United States, Italy and Spain.

Trimming removed 3 bases from V and 6 bases from J, with 15 bases in between. The CDR3 contains 14 residues. Germline values: CDR1 LNHNV, CDR2 YYDKDF (reference sequence). Using immunoSEQ multiplex PCR, the repertoire was profiled, and TCRdb retains in-frame clones only, with some absent. Among over 100,000 clones listed, about 91% were seen once. The receptor's source is a man aged 45-65 years with acute or convalescent COVID-19. The V call is TRBV15, the J call TRBJ2-7, with D possibly being TRBD1 (6 bases). Sequenced material: peripheral blood. CDR3 protein: CATSSRITGSEQYF. For the CDR3, the DNA is TGTGCCACCAGCAGCAGAATCACAGGGAGCGAGCAGTACTTC.